Shown below are 26 T cell receptor beta chains from a single sample sequenced in a study of Graves' ophthalmopathy and Graves' hyperthyroidism. RNA transcripts yielded amplified TCR beta CDR3 regions. The first-round RT-PCR employed HTBI primers together with the Qiagen OneStep RT-PCR kit. A multiplex PCR was then performed as the second round. TCRdb re-analysed the multiplex PCR reads in MiXCR, keeping a single row per CDR3 protein. The sample lists over 450,000 distinct CDR3 sequences, approximately 14% occurring once. Sequenced input: blood. The receptors were gathered from a woman in her 30s with Graves' ophthalmopathy.

At least ten counts were recorded for this clonotype. The chain recombines TRBV2 with TRBJ1-2, with D tentatively TRBD1 (6 bases). This CDR3 has 13 residues. The germline V gene encodes CDR1 SNHLY and CDR2 FYNNEI. V was clipped by 10 bases and J by 4 bases, with 16 bases between them. The CDR3 protein is CATWGGDSYGYTF. In DNA, the CDR3 is TGTGCCACATGGGGGGGCGACTCCTATGGCTACACCTTC.

The chain couples TRBV18 to TRBJ2-5; D remains ambiguous. V lost 3 bases to trimming and J lost 4 bases, with 12 bases between them. This CDR3 has 14 amino acids. Germline V gives CDR1 KGHSH, CDR2 LQKENI. CDR3 region: CASSPPTERETQYF. CDR3 nucleotide sequence: TGTGCCAGCTCACCCCCAACAGAGCGAGAGACCCAGTACTTC.

The sample holds many counts of this clonotype. This chain joins TRBV28 and TRBJ1-1; D possibly corresponds to TRBD1 (6 bases). This CDR3 is 14 amino acids long. Trimming took off 7 bases at V and 7 bases at J, with 19 bases between the two ends. Per the germline V gene, CDR1 is MDHEN and CDR2 is SYDVKM. The CDR3 DNA is TGTGCCAGCACCTGGCGGGGGGGGCGTAATGAAGCTTTCTTT. Translating gives CASTWRGGRNEAFF.

This clonotype was seen repeatedly, ten times or more. This chain uses TRBV13 with TRBJ1-2; D might be TRBD1 (6 bases). Germline lookup yields CDR1 PRHDT and CDR2 FYEKMQ (reference sequence). There are 13 residues in the CDR3. Trimming removed 6 bases at V and 10 bases at J, with 18 bases between. Written as DNA, the CDR3 is TGTGCCAGCAGTTTTGAGAGGACAGAGGACTACACCTTC. As protein: CASSFERTEDYTF.

The chain combines TRBV12-3 or TRBV12-4 with TRBJ1-2; perhaps TRBD1 as D (6 bases). The V end was cut by 2 bases, the J end by 2 bases, with 15 bases between. This CDR3 is 16 amino acids long. DNA of the CDR3: TGTGCCAGCAGTTTATATCGGCAGGGGAGCAACTATGGCTACACCTTC. Its translation: CASSLYRQGSNYGYTF.

This clonotype was seen at least ten times. This chain joins TRBV20-1 and TRBJ2-5; TRBD2 matches 12 bases. The CDR3 spans 15 residues. Per the germline V gene, CDR1 is DFQATT and CDR2 is SNEGSKA (reference sequence). V shed 5 bases, J shed 5 bases, and the junction held 9 bases outside the gene matches. The CDR3 is CSASRLAGDGETQYF. CDR3 coding DNA: TGCAGTGCTTCCCGACTAGCGGGAGATGGGGAGACCCAGTACTTC.

Many counts were recorded for this clonotype. The rearrangement joins TRBV28 to TRBJ2-7; D is uncertain. V was trimmed by 2 bases and J by 9 bases, leaving 8 bases between them. The CDR3 spans 11 residues. Germline V gene sequence: CDR1 MDHEN, CDR2 SYDVKM. CDR3 sequence reads: CASSLGLGQYF. The CDR3 DNA reads as TGTGCCAGCAGTTTAGGTTTGGGGCAGTACTTC. Combining the CDR3 with reference TRBV28 and TRBJ2-7 gives the whole variable domain DVKVTQSSRYLVKRTGEKVFLECVQDMDHENMFWYRQDPGLGLRLIYFSYDVKMKEKGDIPEGYSVSREKKERFSLILESASTNQTSMYLCASSLGLGQYFGPGTRLTVT.

At least ten counts were recorded for this clonotype. The CDR3 region has the DNA TGTGCCAGCAGCCCCCAGGGGATCATTCAGTACTTC. Protein: CASSPQGIIQYF. The chain has TRBV5-6 and TRBJ2-4, with D perhaps TRBD1 (6 bases). Germline V gene sequence: CDR1 SGHDT, CDR2 YYEEEE. V lost 4 bases, J lost 9 bases, and 11 bases lay in between. This CDR3 is 12 amino acids long.

Ten or more counts support this clonotype. The V and J genes are TRBV28 and TRBJ1-1; D is unclear. The CDR3 contains 13 residues. Germline assignment: CDR1 MDHEN and CDR2 SYDVKM. Trimming took off 6 bases at V and 3 bases at J, with 11 bases between the two ends. CDR3 coding DNA: TGTGCCAGCAGCTTCCCGGGAGACACTGAAGCTTTCTTT. Its translation is CASSFPGDTEAFF.

This clonotype was seen a single time. J is TRBJ1-5 and V is TRBV6-5; D not certain. This CDR3 is 14 amino acids long. Germline V lookup: CDR1 MNHEY, CDR2 SVGAGI. V was cut by 0 bases and J by 7 bases, with 10 bases left in between. The CDR3 DNA follows: TGTGCCAGCAGTTACTCGAGGGTTGGGCAGCCCCAGCATTTT. Translating gives CASSYSRVGQPQHF.

This clonotype was seen at least ten times. V usage is TRBV7-2 and J usage is TRBJ2-2; weak D call: TRBD2 (6 bases). There are 13 residues in the CDR3. The V end was cut by 5 bases, the J end by 9 bases, with 13 bases between. Germline V gene sequence: CDR1 SGHTA, CDR2 FQGNSA. Here the CDR3 reads CASSPASVRELFF. The CDR3 bases are TGTGCCAGCAGCCCCGCTAGCGTCAGGGAGCTGTTTTTT.

In this sample, this clonotype turned up many times. The chain recombines TRBV28 with TRBJ2-7, with D possibly TRBD1 on 6 matching bases. Deletions cut 4 bases from V and 1 base from J, with 14 bases between. CDR3 length equals 15 residues. Germline loops: CDR1 MDHEN, CDR2 SYDVKM. The CDR3 region is CASSSVGDNSYEQYF. DNA of the CDR3: TGTGCCAGCAGTTCTGTAGGGGACAATTCCTACGAGCAGTACTTC.

The sample holds many counts of this clonotype. The chain joins TRBV2 to TRBJ2-2; the match to TRBD1 covers 9 bases. The CDR3 contains 15 residues. The germline gives CDR1 SNHLY, CDR2 FYNNEI. After removal of 7 bases from V and 5 bases from J, the junction contained 8 bases not matched to a gene. The CDR3 DNA sequence: TGTGCCAGCACTGACGACAGGGGGGTAACCGGGGAGCTGTTTTTT. Protein: CASTDDRGVTGELFF. Complete variable domain (other parts from reference TRBV2 and TRBJ2-2): EPEVTQTPSHQVTQMGQEVILRCVPISNHLYFYWYRQILGQKVEFLVSFYNNEISEKSEIFDDQFSVERPDGSNFTLKIRSTKLEDSAMYFCASTDDRGVTGELFFGEGSRLTVL.

The V and J genes are TRBV12-3 or TRBV12-4 and TRBJ1-4; a possible D gene is TRBD1 (5 bases). The germline V and J ends were trimmed by 4 bases and 6 bases, with 9 bases remaining between them. The CDR3 length is 13 residues. The DNA of the CDR3 is TGTGCCAGCAGTTCGGGACGGGATGAAAAACTGTTTTTT. It yields the protein CASSSGRDEKLFF.

This clonotype occurred many times. A clone one base away is much larger, so this may be a read error. CDR3 coding DNA: TGTGCCAGCAGGAGCGCCTACGAGCAGTACTTC. Amino acid sequence: CASRSAYEQYF. The rearrangement joins TRBV2 to TRBJ2-7; D call uncertain. V was cut by 6 bases and J by 2 bases, with 5 bases left in between. The CDR3 is 11 residues long. Per the germline V gene, CDR1 is SNHLY and CDR2 is FYNNEI.

The V and J genes are TRBV3-1 and TRBJ2-7; D uncertain. CDR1 and CDR2 (germline): LGHDT, YNNKEL (reference sequence). The CDR3 loop spans 13 amino acids. Trimming removed 4 bases from V and 5 bases from J, with 12 bases in between. CDR3 in amino acids: CASSPKGLHEQYF. The CDR3 region has the DNA TGTGCCAGCAGCCCAAAGGGTCTCCACGAGCAGTACTTC.

The J gene is TRBJ2-7, the V gene TRBV7-8, with D possibly matching TRBD1 (6 bases). V was trimmed by 6 bases and J by 4 bases, leaving 16 bases between them. Germline assignment: CDR1 SGHVS and CDR2 FQNEAQ. The length of the CDR3 is 14 residues. In DNA, the CDR3 is TGTGCCAGCAGACCCTTACAGGGATCGTACGAGCAGTACTTC. As protein: CASRPLQGSYEQYF.

This clonotype was seen at least ten times. At one of its ends the junction is not consistent with the germline gene, which may arise from a read error. The chain employs TRBV6-5 and TRBJ1-2; D is uncertain. The germline CDR1 and CDR2 sequences are MNHEY and SVGAGI. CDR3 size: 17 residues. The CDR3: CASSYSTGSHTNYGYTF. CDR3 sequence (DNA): TGTGCCAGCAGTTACTCGACGGGCAGCCATACTAATTATGGCTACACCTTC.

This clonotype showed up just a few times. The chain's CDR3 is CASSLGLAGSYGRKNIQYF. The CDR3 nucleotides read TGTGCCAGCAGCTTGGGACTAGCGGGATCATATGGTCGCAAAAACATTCAGTACTTC. The chain links TRBV5-4 to TRBJ2-4; 11 bases line up with TRBD2. After removal of 0 bases from V and 3 bases from J, the junction contained 11 bases not matched to a gene. The CDR3 has 19 amino acids. CDR1 and CDR2 (germline): SGHNT, YYREEE (reference sequence).

This clonotype has a count of ten or more. This rearrangement joins TRBV20-1 to TRBJ2-6; a weak D match, TRBD1 (7 bases). This CDR3 is 14 amino acids long. Looked up from germline, CDR1 is DFQATT and CDR2 is SNEGSKA (reference sequence). Trimming removed 6 bases from V and 4 bases from J, with 13 bases in between. CDR3 in DNA: TGCAGTGCCACAGGGGCGGGAGGGGCCAACGTCCTGACTTTC. As protein: CSATGAGGANVLTF.

This clonotype has just a few counts. The chain recombines TRBV4-2 with TRBJ2-5; 7 bases are a match to TRBD2. The CDR3 spans 16 residues. With V trimmed by 0 bases and J by 1 base, 5 bases remained unmatched. Germline assignment: CDR1 LGHNA and CDR2 YNFKEQ. CDR3 nucleotides: TGTGCCAGCAGCCAAGATCCCGCTAGCGGCCAAGAGACCCAGTACTTC. Translated, it gives CASSQDPASGQETQYF.

The chain joins TRBV6-2 or TRBV6-3 to TRBJ2-2; 9 nucleotides agree with TRBD1. Germline CDR1 MNHEY, CDR2 SVGEGT. CDR3 length: 18 amino acids. The J segment lost 6 bases and the V segment lost 0 bases, leaving 11 bases of the junction unmatched. CDR3 sequence: CASSYSRDRDQKPGELFF. The CDR3 DNA is TGTGCCAGCAGTTACTCCCGGGACAGGGACCAAAAGCCCGGGGAGCTGTTTTTT.

This clonotype was seen at least ten times. The V call is TRBV27, the J call TRBJ2-7; 10 nucleotides agree with TRBD2. The CDR3 consists of 16 residues. J lost 0 bases, V lost 1 base, and 3 bases had no gene match. CDR1 is MNHEY and CDR2 is SMNVEV in the germline V gene (reference sequence). The CDR3 loop reads CASSLWSSGSSYEQYF. CDR3 bases: TGTGCCAGCAGTTTATGGTCTAGCGGGAGCTCCTACGAGCAGTACTTC.

The chain combines TRBV5-6 with TRBJ1-6, with D unclear. This CDR3 is 15 amino acids long. V was clipped by 0 bases and J by 9 bases, with 13 bases between them. The germline gives CDR1 SGHDT, CDR2 YYEEEE. CDR3 amino acids: CASSLGRSLGSPLHF. The CDR3 DNA reads TGTGCCAGCAGCTTGGGGCGGAGCCTCGGTTCACCCCTCCACTTT.

Regarding this clonotype: This clone may be a read error of a much larger clone one base away. The CDR3 sequence: CASIALPGTVQETQYF. The DNA for the CDR3 is TGTGCCAGCATCGCCCTCCCCGGGACGGTCCAAGAGACCCAGTACTTC. V gene TRBV9 combines with J gene TRBJ2-5; D could derive from TRBD1 or TRBD2 (5 bases each). This CDR3 region has 16 residues. Germline loops: CDR1 SGDLS, CDR2 YYNGEE. The ends were cut back, 6 bases at V and 1 base at J, with 19 bases in the middle.

This clonotype was recorded a few times. This sequence joins TRBV18 and TRBJ1-3; 7 bases align to TRBD1. Germline-derived CDR1 and CDR2 are KGHSH and LQKENI. V gave up 1 base and J gave up 2 bases; unmatched junction bases: 2. There are 15 residues in the CDR3. This CDR3 is CASSPQGATGNTIYF. Here the CDR3 DNA reads TGTGCCAGCTCACCACAGGGGGCCACTGGAAACACCATATATTTT. The whole variable domain, filled in from reference TRBV18 and TRBJ1-3, reads NAGVMQNPRHLVRRRGQEARLRCSPMKGHSHVYWYRQLPEEGLKFMVYLQKENIIDESGMPKERFSAEFPKEGPSILRIQQVVRGDSAAYFCASSPQGATGNTIYFGEGSWLTVV.